The 21 T cell receptor beta chains below come from one sample, sequenced in a study of T-cell memory formation after mild COVID-19 (dated by TCRdb to about 2021). Receptor libraries were prepared by 5' RACE. The instrument given in TCRdb is Illumina NovaSeq 6000. The public reads were reanalyzed by TCRdb: fastp trimming at Q25, MiXCR alignment, in-frame beta chains only. Duplicate CDR3 protein sequences are folded into a single record with the most common DNA and genes. Across this sample there are 470,000 or so distinct CDR3 sequences, with 15% to 20% seen only once. Roughly an eighth of the sample is taken by the ten largest. Sequenced material: PBMCs or a T cell subset sorted from them (not recorded which). The receptor source for this set is an adult woman who had mild COVID-19 (a few samples of this study predate the infection). The sample titles of this study are shuffled in the database, so cell type and time point are left out; the donor was told from shared clones.

The V gene is TRBV6-2 or TRBV6-3, the J gene TRBJ2-7; 11 bases map to TRBD2. The J segment lost 3 bases and the V segment lost 11 bases, leaving 6 bases of the junction unmatched. CDR1 MNHEY and CDR2 SVGEGT come from the germline V gene. This CDR3 has 13 amino acids. The CDR3 region is CAVLAGGFYEQYF. The CDR3 coding sequence is TGTGCCGTGCTAGCGGGAGGTTTCTACGAGCAGTACTTC.

The J gene is TRBJ2-7, the V gene TRBV29-1; 9 positions match TRBD1. This CDR3 spans 18 amino acids. Germline trimming cut 1 base from V and 3 bases from J; bases unmatched to any gene: 16. Germline CDR1 is SQVTM and CDR2 is ANQGSEA. CDR3 sequence reads: CSVEGGGGQGLNNYEQYF. The CDR3 bases are TGCAGCGTTGAAGGGGGCGGGGGACAGGGATTGAACAACTACGAGCAGTACTTC.

This clonotype was counted between two and nine times. This rearrangement joins TRBV5-1 to TRBJ1-2, with 7 bases aligning to TRBD1. Germline CDR1 reads SGHRS; CDR2 reads YFSETQ. The CDR3 extends over 14 amino acids. V lost 0 bases, J lost 4 bases, and 3 bases stayed unmatched. In nucleotides, the CDR3 is TGCGCCAGCAGCTTGGAGGGACAGATCTATGGCTACACCTTC. Protein: CASSLEGQIYGYTF.

The chain joins TRBV12-3 or TRBV12-4 to TRBJ2-7; 8 bases are shared with TRBD2. The CDR3 covers 13 residues. V lost 8 bases to trimming and J lost 2 bases; unmatched junction nucleotides: 5. CDR3 protein: CASALREAYEQYF. The CDR3 DNA follows: TGTGCCAGCGCCTTGCGGGAGGCCTACGAGCAGTACTTC.

The chain joins TRBV4-2 to TRBJ2-2; unclear D gene. The CDR3 contains 15 residues. The V gene's germline CDR1 is LGHNA and CDR2 YNFKEQ. V lost 0 bases and J 7 bases, leaving 12 bases between the germline ends. The CDR3 DNA sequence: TGTGCCAGCAGCCAAGACCCCAATAGAGTCGGGGAGCTGTTTTTT. Protein sequence: CASSQDPNRVGELFF.

The CDR3 loop is CASSLEGFSSYNSPLHF. CDR3 nucleotides: TGCGCCAGCAGCTTGGAAGGGTTTAGCTCCTATAATTCACCCCTCCACTTT. The rearrangement links TRBV5-1 to TRBJ1-6; D gene unclear. V was cut by 0 bases and J by 0 bases, with 10 bases left in between. Germline CDR1 SGHRS, CDR2 YFSETQ. The CDR3 is 17 residues long.

This clonotype was seen only a few times. V is TRBV12-3 or TRBV12-4 and J is TRBJ2-2; D is perhaps TRBD1 or TRBD2 (6 bases each). The CDR3 extends over 16 amino acids. V was clipped by 3 bases and J by 5 bases, with 16 bases between them. As DNA, the CDR3 is TGTGCCAGCAGTTTGGAGGGGGGCCGGGATACCGGGGAGCTGTTTTTT. This encodes CASSLEGGRDTGELFF.

CDR3 sequence (DNA): TGTGCCAGCAGCCGCGCGTCCGGCCAGGGAGTCTACGAGCAGTACTTC. This translates into CASSRASGQGVYEQYF. This chain uses TRBV7-2 with TRBJ2-7; the D gene could be TRBD1 or TRBD2 (5 bases each). The CDR3 totals 16 residues. Germline V gene data show CDR1 as SGHTA and CDR2 as FQGNSA. The V and J ends lost 5 bases and 3 bases respectively, with 20 bases between them.

This clonotype was seen just once. The chain carries TRBV14 and TRBJ2-3, with 8 bases fitting TRBD1. CDR1 is SGHDN, CDR2 FVKESK, per germline. V trimming: 1 base; J trimming: 1 base; junction bases outside the gene matches: 4. This CDR3 is built from 16 residues. The CDR3 protein is CASSQVARGRTDTQYF. In nucleotides, the CDR3 is TGTGCCAGCAGCCAAGTGGCCAGGGGGCGCACAGATACGCAGTATTTT.

The rearrangement links TRBV20-1 to TRBJ2-7; no firm D call. Trimming removed 3 bases at V and 6 bases at J, with 9 bases between. The CDR3 is 11 residues long. Germline CDR1 DFQATT, CDR2 SNEGSKA (reference sequence). The CDR3 is CSARTVSEQYF. Here the CDR3 DNA reads TGCAGTGCTAGGACCGTTTCCGAGCAGTACTTC.

The chain carries TRBV11-2 and TRBJ2-7; D is perhaps TRBD1 (5 bases). V was clipped by 4 bases and J by 7 bases, with 14 bases between them. This CDR3 is 13 amino acids long. Per germline, CDR1 SGHAT and CDR2 FQNNGV. The CDR3 reads CASSSSRAEEQYF. The CDR3 DNA follows: TGTGCCAGCAGCTCCAGCAGGGCGGAGGAGCAGTACTTC.

The rearrangement links TRBV7-9 to TRBJ1-2; 9 bases line up with TRBD1. The CDR3 sequence is 16 residues long. Trimming removed 4 bases from V and 0 bases from J; junction bases left unmatched: 6. CDR1 is SEHNR, CDR2 FQNEAQ, per germline (reference sequence). CDR3 nucleotides: TGTGCCAGCAGCTCCCCGCGGGACAGGGCTAACTATGGCTACACCTTC. Residues: CASSSPRDRANYGYTF.

The J gene is TRBJ2-1, the V gene TRBV11-2, with 7 bases matching TRBD1. CDR1 is SGHAT, CDR2 FQNNGV, per germline. The CDR3 is made up of 14 amino acids. V lost 5 bases and J lost 8; bases outside the gene matches: 9. The DNA of the CDR3 is TGTGCCAGCAGCATCCGACAGGGAAAGGATGAGCAGTTCTTC. It yields the protein CASSIRQGKDEQFF. The whole variable domain, remainder taken from reference TRBV11-2 and TRBJ2-1, is EAGVAQSPRYKIIEKRQSVAFWCNPISGHATLYWYQQILGQGPKLLIQFQNNGVVDDSQLPKDRFSAERLKGVDSTLKIQPAKLEDSAVYLCASSIRQGKDEQFFGPGTRLTVL.

The chain is built from TRBV5-1 and TRBJ2-3; D possibly matches TRBD1 or TRBD2 (5 bases each). CDR3 length: 18 amino acids. Germline loops: CDR1 SGHRS, CDR2 YFSETQ. V lost 4 bases and J lost 0, with 21 bases in between. The CDR3 bases are TGCGCCAGCAGCAAGGGACGACCCCGGGGTGGTAGCACAGATACGCAGTATTTT. This translates into CASSKGRPRGGSTDTQYF.

This clonotype has more than one count but fewer than ten. The chain employs TRBV4-2 and TRBJ2-3; TRBD1 aligns across 8 bases. V lost 4 bases and J lost 3; bases outside the gene matches: 12. Germline-derived CDR1 and CDR2 are LGHNA and YNFKEQ. This CDR3 contains 17 residues. CDR3 amino acids: CASSPSPGQAVTDTQYF. CDR3 nucleotide sequence: TGTGCCAGCAGCCCATCCCCGGGACAGGCGGTAACAGATACGCAGTATTTT.

V is TRBV14 and J is TRBJ1-1; 11 bases line up with TRBD1. Trimming removed 6 bases from V and 4 bases from J; junction bases left unmatched: 4. Germline CDR1 and CDR2: SGHDN and FVKESK. This CDR3 region has 14 residues. CDR3 amino acids: CASRDRGRGTEAFF. CDR3 sequence (DNA): TGTGCCAGCAGGGACAGGGGGCGAGGCACTGAAGCTTTCTTT. The complete variable domain, with remaining parts taken from reference TRBV14 and TRBJ1-1, reads EAGVTQFPSHSVIEKGQTVTLRCDPISGHDNLYWYRRVMGKEIKFLLHFVKESKQDESGMPNNRFLAERTGGTYSTLKVQPAELEDSGVYFCASRDRGRGTEAFFGQGTRLTVV.

The V gene is TRBV7-2, the J gene TRBJ2-1; 8 bases agree with TRBD2. V dropped 7 bases and J dropped 5; count of bases not matched to a gene: 13. CDR1 and CDR2 (germline): SGHTA, FQGNSA. The CDR3 runs 16 residues. The CDR3 DNA follows: TGTGCCAGCACCGGGACGGGAGGGCCGAAGAACAATGAGCAGTTCTTC. Translated, it gives CASTGTGGPKNNEQFF.

The V call is TRBV4-3, the J call TRBJ2-1; D is ambiguous. V lost 3 bases and J 4 bases, leaving 10 bases between the germline ends. Germline V gene lookup returns CDR1 LGHNA and CDR2 YSLEER. The length of the CDR3 is 14 residues. The CDR3 spells CASSQAGWYNEQFF. The CDR3 nucleotides are TGCGCCAGCAGCCAGGCTGGTTGGTACAATGAGCAGTTCTTC.

The table lists this clonotype with a few counts. The germline gene is not matched at one end of the junction; a read error may be the cause. The chain is built from TRBV20-1 and TRBJ1-5, with 9 bases matching TRBD1. CDR1 and CDR2 (germline): DFQATT, SNEGSKA (reference sequence). CDR3 length equals 16 residues. CDR3 DNA sequence: TGCAGTGCTAGAGATGGGAGGGACAGGGTCAATCGGCCCCAGCATTTT. It is translated as CSARDGRDRVNRPQHF.

The chain links TRBV12-3 or TRBV12-4 to TRBJ1-2, with 10 bases that match TRBD1. The CDR3 is 15 residues long. V dropped 5 bases and J dropped 8; count of bases not matched to a gene: 11. The CDR3: CASSRSRGTGDGYTF. In DNA, the CDR3 is TGTGCCAGCAGTCGTAGCCGCGGGACAGGGGACGGCTACACCTTC.

This chain connects TRBV18 to TRBJ1-3; D is ambiguous. V was cut by 2 bases and J by 0 bases, with 14 bases left in between. The germline gives CDR1 KGHSH, CDR2 LQKENI. CDR3 length equals 17 residues. DNA of the CDR3: TGTGCCAGCTCACCAATGACTTACACGGACTCTGGAAACACCATATATTTT. As protein: CASSPMTYTDSGNTIYF. Drawing the rest from reference TRBV18 and TRBJ1-3, the complete variable domain is NAGVMQNPRHLVRRRGQEARLRCSPMKGHSHVYWYRQLPEEGLKFMVYLQKENIIDESGMPKERFSAEFPKEGPSILRIQQVVRGDSAAYFCASSPMTYTDSGNTIYFGEGSWLTVV.